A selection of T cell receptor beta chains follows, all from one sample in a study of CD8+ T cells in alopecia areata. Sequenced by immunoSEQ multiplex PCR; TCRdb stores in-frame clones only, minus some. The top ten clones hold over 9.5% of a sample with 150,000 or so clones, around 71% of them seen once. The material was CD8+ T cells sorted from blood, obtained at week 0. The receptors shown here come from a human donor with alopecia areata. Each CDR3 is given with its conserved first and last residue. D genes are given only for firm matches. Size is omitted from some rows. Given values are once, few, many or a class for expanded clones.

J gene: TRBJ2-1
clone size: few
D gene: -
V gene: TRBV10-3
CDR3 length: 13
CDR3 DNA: TGTGCCATCAGTGATCCCCAGCCGGGGGAGCAGTTCTTC
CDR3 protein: CAISDPQPGEQFF

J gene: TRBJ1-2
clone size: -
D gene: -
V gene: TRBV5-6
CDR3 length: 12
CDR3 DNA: TGTGCCAGCAGCTTGTCCAGGAATGGCTACACCTTC
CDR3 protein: CASSLSRNGYTF

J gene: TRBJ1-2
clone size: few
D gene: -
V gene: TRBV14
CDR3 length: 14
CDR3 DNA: TGTGCCAGCAGCCCATCGGCAGGGATGTATGGCTACACCTTC
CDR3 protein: CASSPSAGMYGYTF

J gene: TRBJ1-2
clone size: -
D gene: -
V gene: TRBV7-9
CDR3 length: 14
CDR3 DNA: TGTGCCAGCAGCTTAGTCGGGGGTTGCTGTGGCTACACCTTC
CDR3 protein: CASSLVGGCCGYTF

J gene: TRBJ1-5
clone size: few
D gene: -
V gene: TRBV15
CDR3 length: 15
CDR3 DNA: TGTGCCACCAGCAGATCCGGCTTGGTCGATCAGCCCCAGCATTTT
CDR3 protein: CATSRSGLVDQPQHF

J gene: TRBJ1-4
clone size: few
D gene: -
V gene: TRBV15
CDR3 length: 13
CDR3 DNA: TGTGCCACCAGCAGCCCCCCGGACGAAAAACTGTTTTTT
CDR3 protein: CATSSPPDEKLFF

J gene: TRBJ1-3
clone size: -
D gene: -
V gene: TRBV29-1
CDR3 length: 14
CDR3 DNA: TGCAGCGTGGTCCTGGGCGGCTCTGGAAACACCATATATTTT
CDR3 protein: CSVVLGGSGNTIYF

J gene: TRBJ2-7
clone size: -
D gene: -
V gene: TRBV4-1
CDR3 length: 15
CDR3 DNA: TGCGCCAGCAGCCAAGATAAATCTAGATCCTACGAGCAGTACTTC
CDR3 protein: CASSQDKSRSYEQYF

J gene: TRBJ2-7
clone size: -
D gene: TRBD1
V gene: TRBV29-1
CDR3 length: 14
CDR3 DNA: TGCAGCGTTGACCCGGGACAGGGGGCCTACGAGCAGTACTTC
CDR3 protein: CSVDPGQGAYEQYF

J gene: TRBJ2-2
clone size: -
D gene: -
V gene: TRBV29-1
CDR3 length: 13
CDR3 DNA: TGCAGCGTGGAACATCAGGGGTCCGGGGAGCTGTTTTTT
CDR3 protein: CSVEHQGSGELFF

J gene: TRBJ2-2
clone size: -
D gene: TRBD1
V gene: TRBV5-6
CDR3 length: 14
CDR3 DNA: TGTGCCAGCAGCTGGGGACAGACCACCGGGGAGCTGTTTTTT
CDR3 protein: CASSWGQTTGELFF

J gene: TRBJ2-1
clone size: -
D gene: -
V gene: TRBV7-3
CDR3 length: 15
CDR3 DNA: TGTGCCAGCAGCCCCCGCGAGGGGGTTTTCAATGAGCAGTTCTTC
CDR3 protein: CASSPREGVFNEQFF

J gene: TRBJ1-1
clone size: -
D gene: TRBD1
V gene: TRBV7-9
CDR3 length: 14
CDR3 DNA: TGTGCCAGCAGCACCGGAGGGGGCGCCCCGCATCCTTTCTTT
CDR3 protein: CASSTGGGAPHPFF

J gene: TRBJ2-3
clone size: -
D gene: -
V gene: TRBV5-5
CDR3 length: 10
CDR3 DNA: TGTGCCAGTTCCACAGATACGCAGTATTTT
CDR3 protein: CASSTDTQYF

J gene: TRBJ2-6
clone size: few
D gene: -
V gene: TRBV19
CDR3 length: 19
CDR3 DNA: TGTGCCAGTAGCCCCCTAGAGGGTCGGCGGAGCTCTGGGGCCAACGTCCTGACTTTC
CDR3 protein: CASSPLEGRRSSGANVLTF

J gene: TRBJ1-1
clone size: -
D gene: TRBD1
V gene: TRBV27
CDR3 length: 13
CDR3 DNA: TGTGCCAGCAGTGGACAGGGGAACACTGAAGCTTTCTTT
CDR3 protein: CASSGQGNTEAFF

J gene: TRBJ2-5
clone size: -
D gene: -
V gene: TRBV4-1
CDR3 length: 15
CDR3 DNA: TGCGCCAGCAGCCAAGATCGCGCGGTGCAAGAGACCCAGTACTTC
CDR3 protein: CASSQDRAVQETQYF

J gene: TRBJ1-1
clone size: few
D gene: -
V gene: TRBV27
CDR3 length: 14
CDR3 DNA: TGTGCCAGCAGTTTAGGTGCAGGGGTAACCGAAGCTTTCTTT
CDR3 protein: CASSLGAGVTEAFF

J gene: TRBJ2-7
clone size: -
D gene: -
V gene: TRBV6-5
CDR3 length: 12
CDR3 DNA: TGTGCCAGTGGACGGAGCTCCTACGAGCAGTACTTC
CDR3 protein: CASGRSSYEQYF

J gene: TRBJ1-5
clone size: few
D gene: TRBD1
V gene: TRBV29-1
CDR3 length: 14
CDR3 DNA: TGCAGCGTCTCAGGGGGAAGTAGCAATCAGCCCCAGCATTTT
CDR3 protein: CSVSGGSSNQPQHF

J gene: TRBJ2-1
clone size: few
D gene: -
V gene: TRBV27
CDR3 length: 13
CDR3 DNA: TGTGCCAGCAGTTTATGGGCAAACAATGAGCAGTTCTTC
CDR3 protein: CASSLWANNEQFF

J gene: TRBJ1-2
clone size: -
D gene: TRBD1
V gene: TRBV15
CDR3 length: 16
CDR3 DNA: TGTGCCACCAGCAGAGTTGGGACAGGGCGGAACTATGGCTACACCTTC
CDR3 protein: CATSRVGTGRNYGYTF

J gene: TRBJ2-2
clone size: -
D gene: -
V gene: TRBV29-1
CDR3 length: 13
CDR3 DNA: TGCAGCGGGATAATCGGCTACACCGGGGAGCTGTTTTTT
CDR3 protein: CSGIIGYTGELFF

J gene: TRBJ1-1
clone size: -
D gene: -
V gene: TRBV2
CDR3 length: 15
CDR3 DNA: TGTGCCAGCAGTGAAGCGAGCCAGGGGAACACTGAAGCTTTCTTT
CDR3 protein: CASSEASQGNTEAFF

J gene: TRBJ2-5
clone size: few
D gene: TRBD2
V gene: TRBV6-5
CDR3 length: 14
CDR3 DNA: TGTGCCAGCAGTCCAGCGGGGGGCCAAGAGACCCAGTACTTC
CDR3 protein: CASSPAGGQETQYF

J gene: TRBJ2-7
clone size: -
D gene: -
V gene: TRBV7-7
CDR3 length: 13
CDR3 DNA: TGTGCCAGCAGCCCAGGGGCTTCCGGGGAGCAGTACTTC
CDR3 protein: CASSPGASGEQYF

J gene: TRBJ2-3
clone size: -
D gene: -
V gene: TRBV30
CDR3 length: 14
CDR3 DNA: TGTGCCTGGAGTTTTCAGGGCGCCACAGATACGCAGTATTTT
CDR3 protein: CAWSFQGATDTQYF

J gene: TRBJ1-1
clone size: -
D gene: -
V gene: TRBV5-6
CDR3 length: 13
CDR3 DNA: TGTGCCAGCAGCTTAGGGGACGGAAAAGAAGCTTTCTTT
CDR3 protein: CASSLGDGKEAFF